Here is one T cell receptor beta chain with its context. The antigen remains unidentified. PCR involved 60 Vbeta and 13 Jbeta primers. Method: immunoSEQ multiplex PCR; TCRdb's copy keeps in-frame clones and lacks some. The sample carries roughly 93,000 clones, just under 80% recorded once. The CDR3 totals 15 residues. V shed 3 bases and J shed 4 bases, with 13 bases lying between them. Germline V gene lookup returns CDR1 KGHSH and CDR2 LQKENI. The data were taken from a study of cytomegalovirus exposure and HLA in healthy donors. Study-level information: Unique TCR beta sequences numbering 120 million or so came from 150 million to 200 million T cells in an earlier analysis. Across more than 350 genotyped donors, about 80% landed in the Caucasian-associated ancestry cluster. The study's findings and limits: Excluded were some V segments that proved indistinguishable, including TRBV6-2 and TRBV6-3. Rates of TCR association differed by HLA locus in a later analysis, with DRB1 highest and HLA-C lowest.

V and J are TRBV18 and TRBJ1-5, with D possibly being TRBD1 (5 bases). The sample comprised PBMCs. This clonotype was obtained from a man between 25 and 39 years old in good health and CMV-seronegative. CDR3 DNA sequence: TGTGCCAGCTCACCTCGCAGGGATTCTAATCAGCCCCAGCATTTT. Residues: CASSPRRDSNQPQHF.